A selection of T cell receptor beta chains follows, all from one sample in a study of cytomegalovirus exposure and HLA in healthy donors. TCRdb's copy holds only in-frame clones and misses some; the assay was immunoSEQ multiplex PCR. The sample has approximately 180,000 clones; 85% to 90% are singletons. Sequenced: PBMCs. The source is a woman aged 18-30 years in good health and CMV-seronegative. Each CDR3 is given without its conserved first and last residue. Fields, in order: J gene, V gene, CDR3 protein.

J gene: TRBJ2-1; V gene: TRBV6-6; CDR3 protein: ASSYSTSGKYNEQF
J gene: TRBJ2-7; V gene: TRBV11-2; CDR3 protein: ASSLVHRGNEQY
J gene: TRBJ2-7; V gene: TRBV19; CDR3 protein: ASSIAGRLAETYEQY
J gene: TRBJ1-3; V gene: TRBV11-2; CDR3 protein: ASSLLDRVYSGNTIY
J gene: TRBJ1-4; V gene: TRBV10-3; CDR3 protein: AISGRENEKLF
J gene: TRBJ1-2; V gene: TRBV7-9; CDR3 protein: SSRGGENYGYT
J gene: TRBJ1-2; V gene: TRBV9; CDR3 protein: ASSPSGDGYT
J gene: TRBJ2-1; V gene: TRBV15; CDR3 protein: ATRKEKYRGLDEQF
J gene: TRBJ2-7; V gene: TRBV7-8; CDR3 protein: ASSRQGNSYEQY
J gene: TRBJ1-2; V gene: TRBV29-1; CDR3 protein: SVVFGGGHYGYT
J gene: TRBJ2-7; V gene: TRBV28; CDR3 protein: ASSSTGELSYEQY
J gene: TRBJ2-3; V gene: TRBV10-3; CDR3 protein: AISVIGGDTQY
J gene: TRBJ1-3; V gene: TRBV2; CDR3 protein: ATQAYGNTIY
J gene: TRBJ2-1; V gene: TRBV4-2; CDR3 protein: ASSQDLGGLAPEQF
J gene: TRBJ1-4; V gene: TRBV18; CDR3 protein: ASSPPRATNEKLF
J gene: TRBJ1-6; V gene: TRBV6-6; CDR3 protein: ASSDPDRDNSPLH
J gene: TRBJ2-5; V gene: TRBV19; CDR3 protein: ASSFAGDQETQY
J gene: TRBJ1-4; V gene: TRBV19; CDR3 protein: ASSLGLAKLF
J gene: TRBJ2-7; V gene: TRBV7-3; CDR3 protein: ASSSRTGASEQY
J gene: TRBJ1-2; V gene: TRBV11-2; CDR3 protein: ASSSPRDIYYGYT
J gene: TRBJ2-1; V gene: TRBV9; CDR3 protein: ASSVTSGGYNEQF
J gene: TRBJ1-2; V gene: TRBV5-5; CDR3 protein: ASSPLTGTYYGYT
J gene: TRBJ2-1; V gene: TRBV7-3; CDR3 protein: ASSPAGSNEQF
J gene: TRBJ2-2; V gene: TRBV5-1; CDR3 protein: ASSRLAPGELF
J gene: TRBJ1-2; V gene: TRBV6-5; CDR3 protein: ASSYSRVRGYT
J gene: TRBJ2-5; V gene: TRBV5-1; CDR3 protein: ASVPAITMGETQY
J gene: TRBJ1-1; V gene: TRBV18; CDR3 protein: ASSPTEEIKAF
J gene: TRBJ2-7; V gene: TRBV11-2; CDR3 protein: ASRSPGQGKYEQY
J gene: TRBJ1-3; V gene: TRBV10-3; CDR3 protein: AISAFVRRAGNTIY
J gene: TRBJ1-5; V gene: TRBV5-1; CDR3 protein: ASSLEGTEGQPQH
J gene: TRBJ2-1; V gene: TRBV9; CDR3 protein: ASSVSNRVYSYNEQF
J gene: TRBJ2-7; V gene: TRBV25-1; CDR3 protein: ASSDPSRSEQY
J gene: TRBJ2-7; V gene: TRBV28; CDR3 protein: ASRPSGYSYEQY
J gene: TRBJ1-2; V gene: TRBV28; CDR3 protein: ASSFQYGYT
J gene: TRBJ1-5; V gene: TRBV18; CDR3 protein: ASSSDSYRRQPQH
J gene: TRBJ1-2; V gene: TRBV4-2; CDR3 protein: ASSQGWDRGDGYT
J gene: TRBJ2-1; V gene: TRBV10-3; CDR3 protein: AIRQNSYNEQF
J gene: TRBJ1-1; V gene: TRBV29-1; CDR3 protein: SGIGTGSAF
J gene: TRBJ2-2; V gene: TRBV6-1; CDR3 protein: ASSENSGGAGELF
J gene: TRBJ2-7; V gene: TRBV18; CDR3 protein: ASSPGPAGEGEQY
J gene: TRBJ1-1; V gene: TRBV6-5; CDR3 protein: ASSRGQGAAAF
J gene: TRBJ2-5; V gene: TRBV18; CDR3 protein: ASSNRDLGETQY
J gene: TRBJ2-1; V gene: TRBV10-3; CDR3 protein: AIRASGADNEQF
J gene: TRBJ2-1; V gene: TRBV19; CDR3 protein: ASSKGTSSYNEQF
J gene: TRBJ1-2; V gene: TRBV5-1; CDR3 protein: ASSPGSYGYT
J gene: TRBJ1-4; V gene: TRBV6-6; CDR3 protein: ASNPSGTGGREKLF
J gene: TRBJ1-1; V gene: TRBV30; CDR3 protein: AGRLRGASEAF
J gene: TRBJ1-1; V gene: TRBV5-1; CDR3 protein: ASSSIRTGVGTEAF
J gene: TRBJ1-3; V gene: TRBV30; CDR3 protein: AWKQDSGNTIY
J gene: TRBJ1-2; V gene: TRBV7-9; CDR3 protein: ASSLKEGTGYT
J gene: TRBJ1-2; V gene: TRBV11-3; CDR3 protein: ASSLEGRDRNFYGYT